One T cell receptor (beta chain) is described in this entry. The data were obtained in a study of T cell responses to AZD1222 COVID-19 vaccine. Data came from immunoSEQ multiplex PCR; TCRdb stores just in-frame clones and leaves some out. The sample yields 90,000 to 150,000 clones, 75% to 95% seen once. The germline gives CDR1 LNHDA, CDR2 SQIVND (reference sequence). This CDR3 is built from 14 residues. Trimming removed 6 bases from V and 2 bases from J, with 12 bases in between. The sequence derives from an adult in good health. The chain links TRBV19 to TRBJ2-3; D ambiguous. Specimen: peripheral blood, collected on day 0 of AZD1222 vaccination. The CDR3 DNA reads as TGTGCCAGTAGCAAGCGTACTTTCACAGATACGCAGTATTTT. Amino acid sequence: CASSKRTFTDTQYF.